Listed here is a single T cell receptor (beta chain). What it recognizes is unknown. The entry originates in a study of T cell responses to AZD1222 COVID-19 vaccine. Across the whole study: Second doses were pooled across both intervals (about 4 or about 12 weeks).

Germline assignment: CDR1 SGHRS and CDR2 YFSETQ. There are 15 residues in the CDR3. The V gene lost 0 bases and the J gene lost 5 bases, with 14 bases spanning the gap. Points from the study as a whole: Donors skewed white British and female; clonal diversity was possibly underestimated. CD4 TCRs associated with vaccination spanned spike, dominating at 160-218 and 743-854. Only after the peak T cell response were repertoires sampled.

Here immunoSEQ multiplex PCR was the method, and the copy in TCRdb shows in-frame clones only, minus some. This sample has 94,000 or so clones; 80% to 90% occur once, and the top ten carry more than 1.5%. The V gene is TRBV5-1, the J gene TRBJ1-1; D gene uncertain. The receptor was derived from an adult in good health. Sequenced material: peripheral blood, taken on day 0 of AZD1222 vaccination. CDR3 residues: CASSLGQTQATEAFF. The CDR3 DNA sequence: TGCGCCAGCAGCTTGGGGCAGACTCAGGCGACTGAAGCTTTCTTT.